Presented here are 32 T cell receptor beta chains from one specimen sequenced in a study of blood T cell repertoires in COVID-19 (dated by TCRdb to 2020 to 2022). Library generation was performed with the immunoSEQ multiplex PCR assay. TCRdb retrieved this table from immuneACCESS and kept in-frame rearrangements only. Not all clones are present; in checked studies, unresolved V genes account for under half, and no reason is known for the remainder. Counted in this sample were hundreds of thousands of clones; roughly 90% of them appeared once. Jointly, the top ten make up over 9% of the sample. The sample comprised PBMCs or T cells enriched from blood (not recorded which). The origin of the receptors is a woman between 40 and 55 years old who had recovered from COVID-19.

Comments on this clone: The same CDR3 arises from other DNA sequences in this sample as well. The genes are TRBV30 and TRBJ2-7; 7 bases line up with TRBD1. The CDR3 runs 13 residues. V trimming: 0 bases; J trimming: 3 bases; junction bases outside the gene matches: 2. Germline V gene lookup returns CDR1 GTSNPN and CDR2 SVGIG (reference sequence). The CDR3 nucleotides read TGTGCCTGGAGTGTAGGGACAGACTACGAGCAGTACTTC. This encodes CAWSVGTDYEQYF.

This chain joins TRBV21-1 and TRBJ2-6; no check of the table's D call, TRBD1, against the DNA was made. TRBV21-1 is a documented pseudogene. The CDR3 contains 16 residues. DNA for the CDR3: TGTGCCAGCAGCAAGGTCAGGGTATCTGGGGCCAACGTCCTGACTTTC. It encodes CASSKVRVSGANVLTF.

The gene calls are TRBV29-1 and TRBJ1-2, with 8 nucleotides matching TRBD1. The CDR3 covers 13 residues. Germline V gene data show CDR1 as SQVTM and CDR2 as ANQGSEA. Trimming at V came to 5 bases and at J to 8 bases, leaving 10 bases not matched to a gene. The CDR3 loop is CSVTGGQGDGYTF. In nucleotides, the CDR3 is TGCAGCGTTACAGGAGGACAGGGTGACGGCTACACCTTC. Full variable domain (missing parts from reference TRBV29-1 and TRBJ1-2): SAVISQKPSRDICQRGTSLTIQCQVDSQVTMMFWYRQQPGQSLTLIATANQGSEATYESGFVIDKFPISRPNLTFSTLTVSNMSPEDSSIYLCSVTGGQGDGYTFGSGTRLTVV.

The chain links TRBV18 to TRBJ2-5; 9 nucleotides line up with TRBD1. Germline V gene sequence: CDR1 KGHSH, CDR2 LQKENI. J was trimmed by 6 bases and V by 6 bases; bases with no gene match: 11. CDR3 length: 15 amino acids. The DNA of the CDR3 is TGTGCCAGCTCCCCTGGGACAGGGAATAGGAAGACCCAGTACTTC. This codes for CASSPGTGNRKTQYF.

The chain is built from TRBV11-3 and TRBJ2-2, with D possibly matching TRBD1 (5 bases). V was shortened by 2 bases and J by 6 bases, with 7 bases between the two germline ends. The CDR3 contains 13 residues. Germline V lookup: CDR1 SGHNT, CDR2 YENEEA. The CDR3 coding sequence is TGTGCCAGCAGCTTAATCAGGGCCGGGGAGCTGTTTTTT. Translating gives CASSLIRAGELFF.

This sequence joins TRBV11-1 and TRBJ2-5; 7 bases agree with TRBD2. Per germline, CDR1 SGHAT and CDR2 FQDESV (reference sequence). V lost 2 bases, J lost 5 bases, and 8 bases stayed unmatched. The CDR3 is 15 residues long. CDR3 coding DNA: TGTGCCAGCAGCTTAAAAGGGAGGGCCTGGGAGACCCAGTACTTC. It encodes CASSLKGRAWETQYF.

The CDR3 loop is CASSQERQGRAFF. For the CDR3, the DNA is TGCGCCAGCAGCCAAGAACGACAGGGCAGAGCTTTCTTT. V gene TRBV4-3 combines with J gene TRBJ1-1; 7 bases map to TRBD1. Germline V gene data show CDR1 as LGHNA and CDR2 as YSLEER. The CDR3 covers 13 residues. V was clipped by 0 bases and J by 10 bases; unmatched bases: 5.

This chain joins TRBV9 and TRBJ2-1; 10 positions agree with TRBD2. Germline loops: CDR1 SGDLS, CDR2 YYNGEE. Trimming took 0 bases from V and 7 from J; bases not matched to a gene: 7. There are 16 residues in the CDR3. CDR3 loop: CASSVAAGGLKNEQFF. As DNA, the CDR3 is TGTGCCAGCAGCGTAGCAGCGGGGGGGCTTAAGAATGAGCAGTTCTTC.

Of note for this clone: Distinct nucleotide sequences in the sample also encode this CDR3. The chain couples TRBV6-5 to TRBJ2-7, with a weak D call TRBD2 (5 bases). Per germline, CDR1 MNHEY and CDR2 SVGAGI. CDR3 length: 15 residues. The V gene lost 0 bases and the J gene lost 0 bases, with 9 bases spanning the gap. As DNA, the CDR3 is TGTGCCAGCAGTTACTCTTCGGGGAGCTCCTACGAGCAGTACTTC. This codes for CASSYSSGSSYEQYF.

The CDR3 bases are TGTGCCATCACCCGAGCCCTACAGGGGGCGAGCGCAAGTGAAACTGAAGCTTTCTTT. Protein: CAITRALQGASASETEAFF. The chain employs TRBV10-3 and TRBJ1-1, with TRBD1 matching over 9 bases. V shed 7 bases, J shed 5 bases, and the junction held 23 bases outside the gene matches. The CDR3 runs 19 residues. Per the germline V gene, CDR1 is ENHRY and CDR2 is SYGVKD.

This clone was observed a single time. CDR3 residues: CASRLLQAVAGNYGSYEQYF. CDR3 coding DNA: TGTGCAAGTCGCTTGCTTCAGGCGGTAGCGGGGAACTACGGATCCTACGAGCAGTACTTC. The rearrangement uses TRBV12-2 and TRBJ2-7; the DNA was not compared with TRBD2, the D call given in the table. TRBV12-2 is flagged as a pseudogene. The CDR3 has 20 amino acids.

The chain combines TRBV18 with TRBJ1-1; D possibly corresponds to TRBD1 (5 bases). The CDR3 has 15 amino acids. With 6 bases removed from V and 1 base from J, the gap between germline ends came to 15 bases. CDR1 is KGHSH and CDR2 is LQKENI in the germline V gene. The CDR3 is CASSDRSWQNTEAFF. The CDR3 nucleotides are TGTGCCAGCTCCGACAGAAGTTGGCAGAACACTGAAGCTTTCTTT.

The gene calls are TRBV6-5 and TRBJ2-7; a possible D gene is TRBD1 (5 bases). The V gene lost 6 bases and the J gene lost 2 bases, with 11 bases spanning the gap. This CDR3 has 13 residues. Germline CDR1 MNHEY, CDR2 SVGAGI. Here the CDR3 reads CASSRGQTYEQYF. Written as DNA, the CDR3 is TGTGCCAGCAGCCGCGGACAAACCTACGAGCAGTACTTC.

The chain employs TRBV5-6 and TRBJ2-1; 7 bases agree with TRBD1. The CDR3 contains 16 residues. The trim removed 4 bases at V and 0 bases at J, leaving 7 bases unmatched. Germline-derived CDR1 and CDR2 are SGHDT and YYEEEE. The CDR3 region is CASSQPRDSSYNEQFF. The DNA of the CDR3 is TGTGCCAGCAGCCAGCCCCGGGACAGCTCCTACAATGAGCAGTTCTTC. Combining the CDR3 with reference TRBV5-6 and TRBJ2-1 gives the whole variable domain DAGVTQSPTHLIKTRGQQVTLRCSPKSGHDTVSWYQQALGQGPQFIFQYYEEEERQRGNFPDRFSGHQFPNYSSELNVNALLLGDSALYLCASSQPRDSSYNEQFFGPGTRLTVL.

V usage is TRBV28 and J usage is TRBJ2-3, with D perhaps matching TRBD1 (7 bases). CDR3 size: 15 residues. Trimming stripped 6 bases from V and 2 bases from J, with 15 bases between. CDR1 and CDR2 (germline): MDHEN, SYDVKM. The CDR3 sequence: CASRGGTVLTDTQYF. The CDR3 region has the DNA TGTGCCAGCAGAGGGGGGACAGTACTCACAGATACGCAGTATTTT.

The rearrangement joins TRBV12-3 or TRBV12-4 to TRBJ2-5, with D possibly TRBD2 on 5 matching bases. This CDR3 contains 13 residues. V gave up 3 bases and J gave up 5 bases, with 10 bases separating them. The CDR3 DNA reads as TGTGCCAGCAGTTTCCTGACGGGGGAGACCCAGTACTTC. Translating gives CASSFLTGETQYF.

The rearrangement joins TRBV11-2 to TRBJ2-1, with 10 bases lining up with TRBD2. The junction had 10 bases not matched to a gene; V was cut back by 2 bases and J by 3 bases. The germline V gene has CDR1 SGHAT and CDR2 FQNNGV. This CDR3 spans 18 amino acids. The CDR3 is CASSLSPAGGLGYNEQFF. The CDR3 DNA is TGTGCCAGCAGCTTAAGCCCAGCGGGGGGGCTGGGCTACAATGAGCAGTTCTTC. Together with reference TRBV11-2 and TRBJ2-1, the CDR3 gives the full variable domain: EAGVAQSPRYKIIEKRQSVAFWCNPISGHATLYWYQQILGQGPKLLIQFQNNGVVDDSQLPKDRFSAERLKGVDSTLKIQPAKLEDSAVYLCASSLSPAGGLGYNEQFFGPGTRLTVL.

This sequence joins TRBV28 and TRBJ1-4, with TRBD1 matching over 7 bases. Germline lookup yields CDR1 MDHEN and CDR2 SYDVKM. This CDR3 contains 15 residues. Trimming cost V 5 bases and J 0 bases; bases outside gene matches: 3. CDR3 protein: CASSNTGATNEKLFF. For the CDR3, the DNA is TGTGCCAGCAGTAACACAGGGGCAACTAATGAAAAACTGTTTTTT.

The chain is built from TRBV7-2 and TRBJ2-1; 9 bases are a match to TRBD2. The junction had 7 bases not matched to a gene; V was cut back by 1 base and J by 6 bases. Germline V lookup: CDR1 SGHTA, CDR2 FQGNSA. The CDR3 has 16 residues. The CDR3 DNA is TGTGCCAGCAGCTTAGATAGCGGGGGCCGCATCAATGAGCAGTTCTTC. It codes for CASSLDSGGRINEQFF.

The chain employs TRBV3-1 (or the pseudogene TRBV3-2) and TRBJ1-2; D unresolved. The CDR3 loop spans 14 amino acids. CDR1 and CDR2 (germline): LGHDT, YNNKEL (reference sequence). V gave up 4 bases and J gave up 2 bases, with 11 bases separating them. For the CDR3, the DNA is TGTGCCAGCAGCCGTGGGCAGAAGAACTATGGCTACACCTTC. It codes for CASSRGQKNYGYTF.

The chain links TRBV5-6 to TRBJ2-1; TRBD2 is a possible D gene (6 bases). This CDR3 contains 16 residues. Germline V gives CDR1 SGHDT, CDR2 YYEEEE. Trimming took 0 bases from V and 2 from J, leaving 12 bases between them. The CDR3 is CASSLARAGPYNEQFF. The CDR3, as DNA: TGTGCCAGCAGCTTGGCCCGGGCGGGACCCTACAATGAGCAGTTCTTC.

This chain links TRBV28 with TRBJ2-1; no clear D gene. There are 14 residues in the CDR3. The germline V gene encodes CDR1 MDHEN and CDR2 SYDVKM. Trimming pared 3 bases from V and 0 bases from J, leaving 6 bases between. CDR3 nucleotides: TGTGCCAGCAGTTTCACCTACTCCTACAATGAGCAGTTCTTC. It specifies CASSFTYSYNEQFF.

The V call is TRBV5-1, the J call TRBJ1-2; D might be TRBD1 (5 bases). This CDR3 comprises 14 residues. Trimming left V 2 bases short and J 4 bases short, with 12 bases between. CDR1 and CDR2 from the germline V gene are SGHRS and YFSETQ. Here the CDR3 reads CASSLRDSSYGYTF. The CDR3 region has the DNA TGCGCCAGCAGCTTAAGAGACAGCTCCTATGGCTACACCTTC.

The chain employs TRBV10-3 and TRBJ2-1, with 13 bases that match TRBD2. This CDR3 spans 15 amino acids. Germline V gene data show CDR1 as ENHRY and CDR2 as SYGVKD. J was trimmed by 5 bases and V by 11 bases; bases with no gene match: 9. The CDR3 loop reads CALASTSGGNNEQFF. The CDR3 nucleotides read TGTGCCCTCGCCTCGACTAGCGGGGGGAACAATGAGCAGTTCTTC.

In nucleotides, the CDR3 is TGTGCCAGCAGCCTTTTTTTGGGAGGGGGCAATCAGCCCCAGCATTTT. This codes for CASSLFLGGGNQPQHF. V usage is TRBV7-2 and J usage is TRBJ1-5; a possible D gene is TRBD1 (5 bases). The germline gives CDR1 SGHTA, CDR2 FQGNSA. The V and J ends lost 5 bases and 2 bases respectively, with 16 bases between them. This CDR3 region has 16 residues. The full variable domain, in which reference TRBV7-2 and TRBJ1-5 provide the parts outside the CDR3, is GAGVSQSPSNKVTEKGKDVELRCDPISGHTALYWYRQSLGQGLEFLIYFQGNSAPDKSGLPSDRFSAERTGGSVSTLTIQRTQQEDSAVYLCASSLFLGGGNQPQHFGDGTRLSIL.

This rearrangement joins TRBV10-3 to TRBJ2-7; D remains ambiguous. Trimming left V 2 bases short and J 5 bases short, with 10 bases between. This CDR3 comprises 13 residues. Germline CDR1 reads ENHRY; CDR2 reads SYGVKD. The CDR3 sequence: CAISEVLVNEQYF. Written as DNA, the CDR3 is TGTGCCATCAGTGAGGTCCTAGTTAACGAGCAGTACTTC.

The rearrangement links TRBV7-9 to TRBJ2-2; D is uncertain. The CDR3 covers 12 residues. Germline CDR1 reads SEHNR; CDR2 reads FQNEAQ (reference sequence). CDR3 region: CAGRSHTGELFF. Written as DNA, the CDR3 is TGTGCGGGCAGGTCGCATACGGGGGAGCTGTTTTTT.

Concerning this clone itself: The sample carries other DNA sequences with the same CDR3. The rearrangement links TRBV6-5 to TRBJ2-7; 8 positions agree with TRBD1. V gave up 5 bases and J gave up 4 bases; unmatched junction bases: 7. The CDR3 is 14 amino acids. CDR1 is MNHEY, CDR2 SVGAGI, per germline. In nucleotides, the CDR3 is TGTGCCAGCAGTCCGTCCGACAGGGGTTACGAGCAGTACTTC. This translates into CASSPSDRGYEQYF.

CDR3 nucleotides: TGTGCCAGCAGCTTAGGAGTTTCACAGAACTATGGCTACACCTTC. It yields the protein CASSLGVSQNYGYTF. The V gene is TRBV7-8, the J gene TRBJ1-2, with D unresolved. This CDR3 is 15 amino acids long. CDR1 and CDR2 (germline): SGHVS, FQNEAQ. V was trimmed by 1 base and J by 2 bases, leaving 11 bases between them.

The chain carries TRBV3-1 (or the pseudogene TRBV3-2) and TRBJ1-1; 10 bases are shared with TRBD1. Looked up from germline, CDR1 is LGHDT and CDR2 is YNNKEL (reference sequence). The CDR3 runs 16 residues. Trimming removed 5 bases from V and 0 bases from J; junction bases left unmatched: 6. CDR3 residues: CASSDRDRGMNTEAFF. The CDR3 DNA follows: TGTGCCAGCAGCGACCGGGACAGGGGAATGAACACTGAAGCTTTCTTT.

V gene TRBV7-9 combines with J gene TRBJ1-2, with a possible D match to TRBD1 (6 bases). Germline V lookup: CDR1 SEHNR, CDR2 FQNEAQ (reference sequence). The CDR3 consists of 15 residues. V was clipped by 5 bases and J by 1 base, with 14 bases between them. CDR3 nucleotide sequence: TGTGCCAGCAGCAACCGGGACACCAATAACTATGGCTACACCTTC. Translation: CASSNRDTNNYGYTF.

This sequence joins TRBV7-8 and TRBJ2-1, with 9 nucleotides matching TRBD1. CDR3 length: 16 residues. Germline CDR1 and CDR2: SGHVS and FQNEAQ. Trimming cost V 5 bases and J 9 bases; bases outside gene matches: 14. CDR3 nucleotide sequence: TGTGCCAGCAGCAAAACACCGGGACAGGGTGTAGGTGAGCAGTTCTTC. Translating gives CASSKTPGQGVGEQFF.